One TCR beta chain is described in this entry. This record belongs to a study of blood T cell repertoires in COVID-19. This CDR3 spans 16 amino acids. The germline V gene encodes CDR1 SGHTA and CDR2 FQGNSA. V lost 6 bases and J lost 2; bases outside the gene matches: 4. Measured with immunoSEQ multiplex PCR; TCRdb has only the in-frame clones, and not every one. The data show roughly 250,000 clones, with roughly 84% seen just once and around 7% held by the top ten. Specimen: peripheral blood. The sequence was collected from a woman aged 45-65 years with acute or convalescent COVID-19. This rearrangement joins TRBV7-2 to TRBJ2-1, with TRBD2 identical over 13 bases. The CDR3 region is CASRQTSGGAYNEQFF. CDR3 coding DNA: TGTGCCAGCAGACAAACTAGCGGGGGGGCCTACAATGAGCAGTTCTTC.